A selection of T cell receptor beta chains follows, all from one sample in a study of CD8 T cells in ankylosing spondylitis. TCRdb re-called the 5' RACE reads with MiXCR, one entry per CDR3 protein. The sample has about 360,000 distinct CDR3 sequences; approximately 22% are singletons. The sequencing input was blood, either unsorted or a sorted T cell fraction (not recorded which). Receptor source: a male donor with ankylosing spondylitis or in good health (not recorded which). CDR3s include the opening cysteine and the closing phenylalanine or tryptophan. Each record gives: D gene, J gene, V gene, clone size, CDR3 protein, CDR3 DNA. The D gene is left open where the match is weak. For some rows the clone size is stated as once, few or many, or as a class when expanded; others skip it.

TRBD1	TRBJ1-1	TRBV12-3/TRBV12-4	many	CASSLGTGNTEAFF	TGTGCCAGCAGTCTTGGGACAGGGAACACTGAAGCTTTCTTT
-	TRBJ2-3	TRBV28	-	CASSDRYPADTQYF	TGTGCCAGCAGTGACCGATACCCCGCAGATACGCAGTATTTT
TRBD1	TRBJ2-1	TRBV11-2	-	CASSFSRTGVFNEQFF	TGTGCCAGCAGCTTTTCGCGGACAGGGGTGTTCAATGAGCAGTTCTTC
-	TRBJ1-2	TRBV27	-	CASSTGTLRGYTF	TGTGCCAGCAGTACTGGGACATTGCGAGGCTACACCTTC
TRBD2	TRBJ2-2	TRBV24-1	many	CATSDSGRDTGELFF	TGTGCCACCAGTGATTCAGGGAGGGACACCGGGGAGCTGTTTTTT
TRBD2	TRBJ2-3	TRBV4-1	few	CASSQDMAGGTDTQYF	TGCGCCAGCAGCCAAGATATGGCGGGGGGGACAGATACGCAGTATTTT
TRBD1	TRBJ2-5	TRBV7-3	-	CASSSGQGGPWETQYF	TGTGCCAGCAGCTCAGGACAGGGGGGACCCTGGGAGACCCAGTACTTC
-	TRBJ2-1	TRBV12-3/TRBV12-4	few	CASIRGRVFNEQFF	TGTGCCAGCATCCGCGGCAGGGTTTTCAATGAGCAGTTCTTC
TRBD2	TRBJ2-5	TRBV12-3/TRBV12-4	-	CASSSWTSGQETQYF	TGTGCCAGCAGTTCCTGGACTAGCGGCCAAGAGACCCAGTACTTC
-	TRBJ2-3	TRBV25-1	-	CASSELRPGYWDTDTQYF	TGTGCCAGCAGTGAATTGCGCCCCGGATATTGGGACACAGATACGCAGTATTTT
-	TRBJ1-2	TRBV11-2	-	CASSPRQNYGYTF	TGTGCCAGCAGCCCGCGACAGAACTATGGCTACACCTTC
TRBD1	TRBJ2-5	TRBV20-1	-	CSADQDRVETQYF	TGCAGTGCTGACCAGGACAGGGTTGAGACCCAGTACTTC
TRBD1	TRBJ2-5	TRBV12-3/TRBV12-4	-	CASSWGTGGETQYF	TGTGCCAGCAGTTGGGGGACAGGGGGGGAGACCCAGTACTTC
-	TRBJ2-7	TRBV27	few	CASSFGVNYEQYF	TGTGCCAGCAGTTTCGGGGTAAACTACGAGCAGTACTTC
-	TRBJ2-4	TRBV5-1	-	CASNGRGGNIQYF	TGCGCCAGCAACGGGCGGGGCGGAAACATTCAGTACTTC
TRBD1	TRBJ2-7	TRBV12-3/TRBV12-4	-	CASSMGQPYEQYF	TGTGCCAGCAGTATGGGACAGCCCTACGAGCAGTACTTC
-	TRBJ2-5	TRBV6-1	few	CASSPLQGMYQETQYF	TGTGCCAGCAGTCCCCTACAGGGAATGTACCAAGAGACCCAGTACTTC
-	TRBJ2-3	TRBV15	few	CATEGLSTDTQYF	TGTGCCACCGAAGGATTAAGCACAGATACGCAGTATTTT
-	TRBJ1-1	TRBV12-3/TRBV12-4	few	CASSFGVETEAFF	TGTGCCAGCAGTTTTGGGGTGGAGACTGAAGCTTTCTTT
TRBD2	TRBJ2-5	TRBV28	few	CASSQLAGSETQYF	TGTGCCAGCAGTCAGCTAGCGGGGTCCGAGACCCAGTACTTC
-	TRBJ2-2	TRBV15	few	CATSRGPGQSTGELFF	TGTGCCACCAGCAGAGGCCCTGGACAGAGCACCGGGGAGCTGTTTTTT
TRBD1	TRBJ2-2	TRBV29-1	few	CSVGQGPFLDTGELFF	TGCAGCGTTGGACAGGGGCCATTCCTTGACACCGGGGAGCTGTTTTTT
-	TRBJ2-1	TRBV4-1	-	CASSQGRQNNEQFF	TGCGCCAGCAGCCAAGGAAGGCAGAACAATGAGCAGTTCTTC
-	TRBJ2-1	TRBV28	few	CASSQPDRSLENEQFF	TGTGCCAGCAGCCAACCAGACAGGTCCCTGGAGAATGAGCAGTTCTTC
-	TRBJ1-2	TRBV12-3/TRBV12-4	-	CASSFEVLNYGYTF	TGTGCCAGCAGTTTTGAGGTTCTTAACTATGGCTACACCTTC
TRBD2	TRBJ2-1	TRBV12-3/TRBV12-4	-	CASSSSGGLYNEQFF	TGTGCCAGCAGTTCGAGCGGGGGGTTATACAATGAGCAGTTCTTC
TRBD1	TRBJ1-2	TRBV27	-	CATSTGNYGYTF	TGTGCCACCTCGACAGGGAACTATGGCTACACCTTC
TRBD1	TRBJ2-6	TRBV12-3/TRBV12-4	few	CASSSPGQVLDVNVLTF	TGTGCCAGCAGTTCCCCGGGACAGGTCCTGGATGTCAACGTCCTGACTTTC
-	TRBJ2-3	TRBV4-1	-	CASSQEPATDTQYF	TGCGCCAGCAGCCAAGAGCCAGCCACAGATACGCAGTATTTT
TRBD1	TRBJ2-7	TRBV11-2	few	CASSPRTGSTYEQYF	TGTGCCAGCAGCCCCCGGACAGGATCCACCTACGAGCAGTACTTC
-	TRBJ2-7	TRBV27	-	CASSLSDGGHEQYF	TGTGCCAGCAGTTTAAGTGACGGGGGCCACGAGCAGTACTTC
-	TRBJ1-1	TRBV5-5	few	CASSSSWGTEAFF	TGTGCCAGCAGCTCATCTTGGGGCACTGAAGCTTTCTTT
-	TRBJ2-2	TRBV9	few	CASSVDGYTGELFF	TGTGCCAGCAGCGTAGATGGGTACACCGGGGAGCTGTTTTTT
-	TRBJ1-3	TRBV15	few	CATTYDTPSPTIYF	TGTGCCACCACCTATGACACACCAAGTCCCACCATATATTTT
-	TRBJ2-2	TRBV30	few	CAWSGTTGELFF	TGTGCCTGGAGTGGCACAACCGGGGAGCTGTTTTTT
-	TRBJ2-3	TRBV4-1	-	CASSQDHPGVSTDTQYF	TGCGCCAGCAGCCAAGATCATCCGGGGGTCAGCACAGATACGCAGTATTTT
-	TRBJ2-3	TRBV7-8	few	CASSSLVREVITDTQYF	TGTGCCAGCAGCTCTCTCGTCAGGGAGGTGATCACAGATACGCAGTATTTT
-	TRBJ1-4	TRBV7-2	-	CASSGGVGTTNEKLFF	TGTGCCAGCAGCGGAGGGGTTGGCACAACTAATGAAAAACTGTTTTTT
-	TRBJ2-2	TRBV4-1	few	CASSQLRQRTNTGELFF	TGCGCCAGCAGCCAACTGAGACAGAGAACGAACACCGGGGAGCTGTTTTTT
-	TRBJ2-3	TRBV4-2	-	CASSPNSAGGDGGAQDTQYF	TGTGCCAGCAGCCCGAACTCGGCAGGGGGCGACGGGGGGGCCCAAGATACGCAGTATTTT
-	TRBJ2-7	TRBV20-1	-	CSARGGLRLYEQYF	TGCAGTGCTAGAGGCGGACTGAGACTCTACGAGCAGTACTTC
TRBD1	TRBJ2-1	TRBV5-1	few	CASSPGTGINNEQFF	TGCGCCAGCAGCCCCGGGACAGGGATAAACAATGAGCAGTTCTTC
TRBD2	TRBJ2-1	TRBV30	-	CAWSGGASNEQFF	TGTGCCTGGAGCGGGGGGGCCTCCAATGAGCAGTTCTTC
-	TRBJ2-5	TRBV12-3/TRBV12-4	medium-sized	CASSLGETQYF	TGTGCCAGCAGCTTAGGGGAGACCCAGTACTTC
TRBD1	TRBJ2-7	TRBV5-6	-	CASSLADRGPREQYF	TGTGCCAGCAGCCTCGCGGACAGGGGGCCTAGGGAGCAGTACTTC
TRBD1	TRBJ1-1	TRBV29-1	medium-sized	CSVEDRQGGTEAFF	TGCAGCGTTGAAGATCGACAGGGTGGCACTGAAGCTTTCTTT
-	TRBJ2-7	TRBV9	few	CASSPEGQTYYEQYF	TGTGCCAGCAGCCCGGAGGGACAAACCTACTACGAGCAGTACTTC
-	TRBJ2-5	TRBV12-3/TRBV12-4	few	CASSFGDRETQYF	TGTGCCAGCAGTTTTGGGGACCGGGAGACCCAGTACTTC
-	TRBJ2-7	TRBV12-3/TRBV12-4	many	CASSLLQYEQYF	TGTGCCAGCAGTTTGCTCCAATACGAGCAGTACTTC
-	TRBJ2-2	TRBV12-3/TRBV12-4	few	CAVKGAGELNTGELFF	TGTGCCGTGAAGGGGGCGGGGGAACTTAACACCGGGGAGCTGTTTTTT
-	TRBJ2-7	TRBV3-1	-	CASSQGETPYEQYF	TGTGCCAGCAGCCAAGGGGAGACCCCCTACGAGCAGTACTTC
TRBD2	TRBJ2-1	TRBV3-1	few	CASSQEGLAGLDNEQFF	TGTGCCAGCAGCCAAGAGGGACTAGCGGGGTTGGACAATGAGCAGTTCTTC
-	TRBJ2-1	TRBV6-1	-	CAGNSGSSYNEQFF	TGTGCCGGGAATAGCGGAAGCTCCTACAATGAGCAGTTCTTC
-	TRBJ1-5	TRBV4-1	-	CASSQDRVGQPQHF	TGCGCCAGCAGCCAAGATAGAGTCGGACAGCCCCAGCATTTT
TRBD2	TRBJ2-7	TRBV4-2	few	CASSRLAAYEQYF	TGTGCCAGCAGCCGACTAGCGGCCTACGAGCAGTACTTC
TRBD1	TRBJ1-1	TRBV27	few	CASSPQGGNTEAFF	TGTGCCAGCAGTCCGCAGGGGGGGAACACTGAAGCTTTCTTT
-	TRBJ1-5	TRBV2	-	CASSEGIQPQHF	TGTGCCAGCAGTGAGGGAATCCAGCCCCAGCATTTT